Below, 27 T cell receptor beta chains from the same sample are listed, as sequenced in a study of vaccination effects on CD4 cells after COVID-19. Repertoires were generated with immunoSEQ multiplex PCR, while TCRdb's copy carries only in-frame clones and drops some. This sample has 24,000 or so clones, with around 69% found just once. Viral peptide pools were used in the ViraFEST assay to expand antigen-specific CD4+ T cells, and sequencing came afterward. The authors isolated CD4+ T cells after about eleven days of culture. Two doses of BNT162b2 or mRNA-1273 vaccine were administered to participants. Their specific antigens are unknown. The sample here was CD4+ T cells from PBMCs cultured with HCoV-229E spike peptides, taken after COVID-19 vaccination. These receptors all stem from a human donor who received a COVID-19 vaccine.

This chain links TRBV4-1 with TRBJ2-7; 9 nucleotides line up with TRBD2. The CDR3 is made up of 15 amino acids. V lost 5 bases to trimming and J lost 1 base; unmatched junction nucleotides: 6. CDR1 is MGHRA and CDR2 is YSYEKL in the germline V gene. The CDR3 here is CASSDRLAASYEQYF. The CDR3, as DNA: TGCGCCAGCAGCGACCGACTAGCGGCGTCCTACGAGCAGTACTTC.

The chain joins TRBV21-1 to TRBJ1-2. TRBV21-1 is a documented pseudogene. This CDR3 has 17 amino acids. This CDR3 reads CASSKHSIVPANYGYTF. Written as DNA, the CDR3 is TGTGCCAGCAGCAAACATAGTATCGTCCCAGCTAACTATGGCTACACCTTC.

The CDR3 nucleotides read TGTGCCAGCAGCCCACGGGGCAGGACAGAAGGAAACACCATATATTTT. Its protein product is CASSPRGRTEGNTIYF. The chain recombines TRBV7-8 with TRBJ1-3; maybe TRBD1 (6 bases). Trimming took off 5 bases at V and 4 bases at J, with 18 bases between the two ends. CDR1 SGHVS and CDR2 FQNEAQ come from the germline V gene. The CDR3 runs 16 residues.

By frequency in the sample, this clone is large (0.1 to 1%). The chain uses TRBV6-6 and TRBJ2-7; 7 nucleotides align to TRBD2. After removal of 5 bases from V and 4 bases from J, the junction contained 11 bases not matched to a gene. The CDR3 runs 15 residues. Germline lookup yields CDR1 MNHNY and CDR2 SVGAGI (reference sequence). CDR3 in DNA: TGTGCCAGCAGTAGTGCCCGGGGGGTCGGGTACGAGCAGTACTTC. This encodes CASSSARGVGYEQYF.

This sequence joins TRBV11-2 and TRBJ2-7; no firm D call. The CDR3 has 14 residues. The V and J ends lost 2 bases and 0 bases respectively, with 8 bases between them. Germline V gives CDR1 SGHAT, CDR2 FQNNGV. The CDR3 nucleotides are TGTGCCAGCAGCTTATTAGAAAACTCCTACGAGCAGTACTTC. Translated: CASSLLENSYEQYF.

V gene TRBV19 combines with J gene TRBJ2-3; 10 bases are a match to TRBD1. The CDR3 loop spans 14 amino acids. Germline CDR1 reads LNHDA; CDR2 reads SQIVND (reference sequence). The junction had 2 bases not matched to a gene; V was cut back by 4 bases and J by 4 bases. CDR3 sequence: CASSKGQGSDTQYF. The CDR3 DNA sequence: TGTGCCAGTAGTAAGGGACAGGGGTCAGATACGCAGTATTTT.

This clone occurred once. The rearrangement links TRBV14 to TRBJ1-2; 8 positions agree with TRBD1. Germline loops: CDR1 SGHDN, CDR2 FVKESK. With 3 bases clipped from V and 9 bases from J, the junction kept 9 bases outside the gene matches. This CDR3 region has 14 residues. CDR3 region: CASSQHPRTGSYTF. Here the CDR3 DNA reads TGTGCCAGCAGCCAGCATCCCCGGACAGGGAGCTACACCTTC. Filled out from reference TRBV14 and TRBJ1-2, the complete variable domain reads EAGVTQFPSHSVIEKGQTVTLRCDPISGHDNLYWYRRVMGKEIKFLLHFVKESKQDESGMPNNRFLAERTGGTYSTLKVQPAELEDSGVYFCASSQHPRTGSYTFGSGTRLTVV.

This chain links TRBV15 with TRBJ1-4; perhaps TRBD1 as D (6 bases). The CDR3 loop spans 15 amino acids. CDR1 and CDR2 (germline): LNHNV, YYDKDF (reference sequence). Trimming left V 1 base short and J 5 bases short, with 11 bases between. CDR3 nucleotide sequence: TGTGCCACCAGCAGAGGGGGGCAGCGAAATGAAAAACTGTTTTTT. This translates into CATSRGGQRNEKLFF.

This clone was seen once. The chain uses TRBV4-2 and TRBJ2-7; D might be TRBD1 (6 bases). Germline-derived CDR1 and CDR2 are LGHNA and YNFKEQ. The CDR3 loop spans 17 amino acids. V lost 0 bases to trimming and J lost 5 bases, with 20 bases between them. Here the CDR3 reads CASSQEGGHLGKNEQYF. In DNA form, the CDR3 reads TGTGCCAGCAGCCAAGAAGGGGGACACCTAGGGAAGAACGAGCAGTACTTC.

The rearrangement joins TRBV5-4 to TRBJ2-1; TRBD2 matches 14 bases. Germline V lookup: CDR1 SGHNT, CDR2 YYREEE (reference sequence). V trimming: 4 bases; J trimming: 7 bases; junction bases outside the gene matches: 7. This CDR3 has 16 amino acids. DNA of the CDR3: TGTGCCAGCAGCCCAGCCGGGACTAGCGGGAGTAATGAGCAGTTCTTC. Translation gives CASSPAGTSGSNEQFF.

This rearrangement joins TRBV7-9 to TRBJ2-3; 9 bases agree with TRBD1. Germline V gene lookup returns CDR1 SEHNR and CDR2 FQNEAQ (reference sequence). The CDR3 loop spans 15 amino acids. V shed 6 bases and J 4 bases; nucleotides not matched to a gene: 8. CDR3 in amino acids: CASRRSGQGSDTQYF. The CDR3, as DNA: TGTGCCAGCAGACGTTCGGGACAGGGTTCAGATACGCAGTATTTT.

The chain links TRBV6-1 to TRBJ1-3; D remains ambiguous. V lost 3 bases, J lost 2 bases, and 11 bases lay in between. CDR1 is MNHNS and CDR2 is SASEGT in the germline V gene. CDR3 length: 15 amino acids. This CDR3 is CASSDKGNTGNTIYF. The CDR3 coding sequence is TGTGCCAGCAGTGATAAGGGTAACACTGGAAACACCATATATTTT.

This sequence joins TRBV6-6 and TRBJ1-5, with D possibly matching TRBD1 (6 bases). This CDR3 has 23 amino acids. The V end was cut by 5 bases, the J end by 1 base, with 36 bases between. Germline CDR1 and CDR2: MNHNY and SVGAGI (reference sequence). The CDR3 reads CASSHLPGTSPSPTLGSNQPQHF. The CDR3 DNA is TGTGCCAGCAGTCACCTTCCCGGGACATCCCCTTCCCCGACCCTTGGGAGCAATCAGCCCCAGCATTTT.

The rearrangement uses TRBV3-1 (or the pseudogene TRBV3-2) and TRBJ2-5; 11 bases fit TRBD2. This CDR3 comprises 16 residues. V shed 3 bases and J 5 bases; nucleotides not matched to a gene: 8. CDR1 and CDR2 (germline): LGHDT, YNNKEL (reference sequence). Here the CDR3 reads CASSQALAGGRETQYF. In DNA, the CDR3 is TGTGCCAGCAGCCAGGCGTTAGCGGGAGGGAGGGAGACCCAGTACTTC.

V is TRBV6-1 and J is TRBJ1-6; D unclear. This CDR3 has 17 residues. Trimming shortened V by 1 base and J by 0 bases, and 10 bases separated the two germline ends. The germline CDR1 and CDR2 sequences are MNHNS and SASEGT. The CDR3 nucleotides read TGTGCCAGCAGTGAAGTAGGTGGCAGCTCCTATAATTCACCCCTCCACTTT. It codes for CASSEVGGSSYNSPLHF.

Turning to this clone: Other DNA sequences in this specimen translate into the identical CDR3. This chain joins TRBV12-3 or TRBV12-4 and TRBJ1-5; D is ambiguous. The CDR3 contains 13 residues. Trimming left V 6 bases short and J 4 bases short, with 10 bases between. CDR3 nucleotides: TGTGCCAGCAGGAGGACCGGGAATCAGCCCCAGCATTTT. It specifies CASRRTGNQPQHF.

V is TRBV27 and J is TRBJ2-7; 9 nucleotides align to TRBD2. Looked up from germline, CDR1 is MNHEY and CDR2 is SMNVEV (reference sequence). Trimming removed 8 bases from V and 4 bases from J; junction bases left unmatched: 6. The CDR3 is made up of 13 amino acids. In DNA, the CDR3 is TGTGCCAGCCAAAAGGCGGGAGGGTACGAGCAGTACTTC. Translation gives CASQKAGGYEQYF.

The chain employs TRBV5-1 and TRBJ1-1, with D tentatively TRBD1 (5 bases). Germline V lookup: CDR1 SGHRS, CDR2 YFSETQ. Trimming cost V 0 bases and J 7 bases, with 13 bases left between them. There are 14 residues in the CDR3. The DNA for the CDR3 is TGCGCCAGCAGCTTGGGGGACCCGTCACTTGAAGCTTTCTTT. Its protein product is CASSLGDPSLEAFF.

This clone was observed a handful of times. This chain links TRBV2 with TRBJ1-5; TRBD1 matches at 9 bases. Germline CDR1 SNHLY, CDR2 FYNNEI. The CDR3 spans 15 residues. V dropped 7 bases and J dropped 6; count of bases not matched to a gene: 10. The CDR3 reads CASTRDRVLGQPQHF. CDR3 bases: TGTGCCAGCACCCGGGACAGGGTTTTAGGTCAGCCCCAGCATTTT.

The chain carries TRBV20-1 and TRBJ2-7, with D maybe TRBD1 (5 bases). Trimming left V 3 bases short and J 1 base short, with 10 bases between. The CDR3 spans 13 residues. CDR1 and CDR2 from the germline V gene are DFQATT and SNEGSKA (reference sequence). The CDR3 bases are TGCAGTGCTAGTGTCAGGGCGTCCTACGAGCAGTACTTC. Its translation: CSASVRASYEQYF.

The chain recombines TRBV12-3 or TRBV12-4 with TRBJ1-4; D is undetermined. This CDR3 is built from 13 residues. V lost 2 bases and J 8 bases, leaving 9 bases between the germline ends. The CDR3 coding sequence is TGTGCCAGCAGTTTAAACAGCTACGAAAAACTGTTTTTT. Translating gives CASSLNSYEKLFF.

This chain uses TRBV5-1 with TRBJ1-3; D gene uncertain. Germline values: CDR1 SGHRS, CDR2 YFSETQ. V lost 4 bases to trimming and J lost 2 bases, with 10 bases between them. This CDR3 is built from 14 residues. Here the CDR3 reads CASSVGIAGNTIYF. CDR3 nucleotide sequence: TGCGCCAGCAGCGTGGGGATCGCTGGAAACACCATATATTTT.

This clone was counted a single time. The rearrangement links TRBV5-8 to TRBJ1-2; 7 bases line up with TRBD1. Germline CDR1 is SGHTS and CDR2 is YDEGEE. V trimming: 4 bases; J trimming: 5 bases; junction bases outside the gene matches: 20. The CDR3 is 18 amino acids. The CDR3 DNA follows: TGTGCCAGCAGCAGACCCCCCACAGGGGCCCGACTCTTATATGGCTACACCTTC. It encodes CASSRPPTGARLLYGYTF.

V and J are TRBV4-1 and TRBJ2-1, with TRBD2 matching 15 bases. The germline CDR1 and CDR2 sequences are MGHRA and YSYEKL. This CDR3 is 17 amino acids long. The ends lost 0 bases at V and 12 bases at J; junction bases unmatched: 9. The CDR3 DNA sequence: TGCGCCAGCAGCCAAGATCCGGGGACTAGCGGGAGGTTGAGGCAGTTCTTC. This sequence encodes CASSQDPGTSGRLRQFF.

This clone turned up a few times. The chain is built from TRBV24-1 and TRBJ1-6; unclear D gene. Germline lookup yields CDR1 KGHDR and CDR2 SFDVKD. V was shortened by 4 bases and J by 1 base, with 4 bases between the two germline ends. There are 14 residues in the CDR3. The CDR3 sequence: CATSESSYNSPLHF. The CDR3 DNA is TGTGCCACCAGTGAATCATCCTATAATTCACCCCTCCACTTT.

V is TRBV5-1 and J is TRBJ2-5; no clear D gene. With 0 bases removed from V and 8 bases from J, the gap between germline ends came to 17 bases. The CDR3 is 15 amino acids. Germline V lookup: CDR1 SGHRS, CDR2 YFSETQ. In nucleotides, the CDR3 is TGCGCCAGCAGCTTGGGAAATGAACACCGAGTCACCCAGTACTTC. As protein: CASSLGNEHRVTQYF.

The V call is TRBV6-1, the J call TRBJ2-3; TRBD2 matches at 13 bases. V was clipped by 3 bases and J by 6 bases; unmatched bases: 9. The CDR3 has 17 amino acids. CDR1 is MNHNS, CDR2 SASEGT, per germline. In nucleotides, the CDR3 is TGTGCCAGCAGTGAGTTGACTAGCGGGGGGAACCGGGATACGCAGTATTTT. It translates to CASSELTSGGNRDTQYF.